A single sample is the source of the 15 T cell receptor beta chains below, sequenced in a study of OX40 agonist ivuxolimab in advanced cancers. This table comes from immunoSEQ multiplex PCR, and its TCRdb copy is limited to in-frame clones, with some not included. The table shows approximately 89,000 clones, with 87% occurring only once. Material: CD4+ or CD8+ T cells sorted from blood, obtained in a trial of the OX40 agonist ivuxolimab. These receptors all stem from an adult with an advanced solid tumor such as melanoma, head and neck, liver or kidney cancer.

This sequence joins TRBV7-2 and TRBJ2-5; tentative D call: TRBD2 (5 bases). Trimming left V 5 bases short and J 1 base short, with 11 bases between. CDR1 SGHTA and CDR2 FQGNSA come from the germline V gene. CDR3 length equals 14 residues. CDR3 sequence reads: CASSPSWGQETQYF. The DNA for the CDR3 is TGTGCCAGCAGCCCTAGCTGGGGCCAAGAGACCCAGTACTTC.

The chain couples TRBV18 to TRBJ2-7, with D uncertain. The CDR3 spans 12 residues. V was shortened by 4 bases and J by 7 bases, with 11 bases between the two germline ends. CDR1 KGHSH and CDR2 LQKENI come from the germline V gene. CDR3 in amino acids: CASSLQSREQYF. The DNA for the CDR3 is TGTGCCAGCTCACTCCAATCGAGGGAGCAGTACTTC.

The chain uses TRBV10-3 and TRBJ1-1; weak D call: TRBD1 (5 bases). The CDR3 loop spans 15 amino acids. V lost 0 bases to trimming and J lost 4 bases, with 12 bases between them. Germline V gene sequence: CDR1 ENHRY, CDR2 SYGVKD. The CDR3 region is CAISESKAGPTEAFF. CDR3 sequence (DNA): TGTGCCATCAGTGAGTCGAAAGCAGGGCCCACTGAAGCTTTCTTT.

The chain recombines TRBV4-3 with TRBJ2-5; D is perhaps TRBD2 (6 bases). From germline, CDR1 is LGHNA and CDR2 YSLEER. V was shortened by 3 bases and J by 4 bases, with 9 bases between the two germline ends. The length of the CDR3 is 13 residues. The CDR3 region is CASSQEGGETQYF. The CDR3, as DNA: TGCGCCAGCAGCCAGGAGGGTGGAGAGACCCAGTACTTC.

The table lists this clone with a count of one. This chain joins TRBV6-6 and TRBJ2-7, with D possibly matching TRBD2 (5 bases). Between the trimmed V and J ends, which lost 5 bases and 1 base, there was a span of 6 bases. Per the germline V gene, CDR1 is MNHNY and CDR2 is SVGAGI (reference sequence). This CDR3 has 12 residues. The CDR3 coding sequence is TGTGCCAGCAGTACTAGATCCTACGAGCAGTACTTC. Its protein product is CASSTRSYEQYF.

This clone was picked up one time. The CDR3 sequence is CASSYPSRDRDKLFF. DNA for the CDR3: TGTGCCAGCAGTTACCCGTCCCGGGACAGGGACAAGCTGTTTTTT. The chain is built from TRBV6-5 and TRBJ1-4; 9 bases map to TRBD1. Germline values: CDR1 MNHEY, CDR2 SVGAGI. Trimming removed 2 bases from V and 14 bases from J; junction bases left unmatched: 12. This CDR3 region has 15 residues.

The chain carries TRBV6-1 and TRBJ1-2, with TRBD1 matching 7 bases. This CDR3 region has 15 residues. V dropped 3 bases and J dropped 2; count of bases not matched to a gene: 6. Germline V CDR1 and CDR2: MNHNS, SASEGT. The CDR3 here is CASSDARGANYGYTF. The CDR3 DNA reads as TGTGCCAGCAGTGACGCCAGGGGGGCCAACTATGGCTACACCTTC.

V and J are TRBV9 and TRBJ1-2, with TRBD1 as a possible D gene (5 bases). The V gene lost 0 bases and the J gene lost 0 bases, with 9 bases spanning the gap. Germline V gene lookup returns CDR1 SGDLS and CDR2 YYNGEE. CDR3 length: 15 amino acids. The CDR3 coding sequence is TGTGCCAGCAGCGTAGGCGGGACCGCTAACTATGGCTACACCTTC. Translating gives CASSVGGTANYGYTF. Full variable domain (outside the CDR3, taken from reference TRBV9 and TRBJ1-2): DSGVTQTPKHLITATGQRVTLRCSPRSGDLSVYWYQQSLDQGLQFLIQYYNGEERAKGNILERFSAQQFPDLHSELNLSSLELGDSALYFCASSVGGTANYGYTFGSGTRLTVV.

In its sample, this clone ranks as medium-sized (0.01 to 0.1%). The conserved phenylalanine or tryptophan is not found at the CDR3 terminus, so this likely reflects a read error. The chain carries TRBV6-6 and TRBJ1-6, with D maybe TRBD1 (5 bases). V gave up 6 bases and J gave up 10 bases, with 13 bases separating them. This CDR3 is built from 13 residues. The germline gives CDR1 MNHNY, CDR2 SVGAGI (reference sequence). In nucleotides, the CDR3 is TGTGCCAGCAGGGCGGGGGGAGGATCACCCCTCCACCTT. Residues: CASRAGGGSPLHL.

The rearrangement links TRBV5-4 to TRBJ1-1, with TRBD1 matching over 7 bases. Trimming at V came to 4 bases and at J to 0 bases, leaving 3 bases not matched to a gene. From germline, CDR1 is SGHNT and CDR2 YYREEE (reference sequence). The CDR3 is 14 amino acids. The CDR3 protein is CASSKGQMNTEAFF. In DNA form, the CDR3 reads TGTGCCAGCAGCAAGGGACAGATGAACACTGAAGCTTTCTTT.

This clone was recorded once. The chain joins TRBV10-2 to TRBJ2-5; possible D gene TRBD2, 6 bases. With 7 bases removed from V and 3 bases from J, the gap between germline ends came to 12 bases. The germline V gene has CDR1 WSHSY and CDR2 SAAADI. The CDR3 has 13 amino acids. This CDR3 is CASMWRGEETQYF. The CDR3, as DNA: TGCGCCAGCATGTGGCGGGGAGAAGAGACCCAGTACTTC.

The V call is TRBV10-1, the J call TRBJ1-1, with TRBD1 as a possible D gene (5 bases). There are 13 residues in the CDR3. The germline V gene has CDR1 WNHNN and CDR2 SYGVQD (reference sequence). Trimming took off 5 bases at V and 6 bases at J, with 13 bases between the two ends. CDR3 loop: CASSPGPGAEAFF. The CDR3 DNA sequence: TGCGCCAGCAGTCCGGGACCCGGGGCTGAAGCTTTCTTT.

To note about this clone: Germline is not matched at one junction end, which may reflect a read error. Within the sample, other DNA sequences also encode this same CDR3. The chain has TRBV29-1 and TRBJ1-1, with D perhaps TRBD1 (5 bases). The length of the CDR3 is 13 residues. Germline CDR1 is SQVTM and CDR2 is ANQGSEA. The CDR3 loop reads CSVGGAMNTEAFF. The CDR3 DNA reads as TGCAGCGTTGGCGGGGCGATGAATACTGAAGCTTTCTTT.

J is TRBJ2-1 and V is TRBV13, with D perhaps TRBD2 (6 bases). Germline lookup yields CDR1 PRHDT and CDR2 FYEKMQ (reference sequence). The V end lost 0 bases, the J end lost 9 bases, and 15 bases lay between the germline ends. This CDR3 spans 15 amino acids. CDR3 DNA sequence: TGTGCCAGCAGCTTAGGATCTAGTGGGGGGATTGAGCAGTTCTTC. This gives the protein CASSLGSSGGIEQFF.

The chain joins TRBV19 to TRBJ1-3, with 10 bases matching TRBD1. The CDR3 length is 16 residues. V shed 8 bases, J shed 0 bases, and the junction held 7 bases outside the gene matches. Germline CDR1 is LNHDA and CDR2 is SQIVND (reference sequence). The CDR3 protein is CASGRTGGYSGNTIYF. In DNA form, the CDR3 reads TGTGCCAGTGGGAGGACAGGGGGATACTCTGGAAACACCATATATTTT.